This T cell receptor (beta chain) was recovered during a study of tumor-infiltrating lymphocytes in primary liver carcinoma. About the research overall: Staged T1-T3 N0M0, the tumors had sizes that ranged from roughly 4 to 11 cm across.

The germline V gene encodes CDR1 SGHRS and CDR2 YFSETQ. The CDR3 extends over 15 amino acids. With a constant-region primer, TCR beta cDNA was made from around 530 ng of total RNA. Nested multiplex PCR, run for three rounds with slightly modified ARM-PCR, yielded TCR beta libraries. The first two PCR rounds, roughly 9 cycles each, used TRBV1-TRBV30 forward primers and a C-beta reverse primer. MiXCR was run by TCRdb on the multiplex PCR reads, yielding one entry per CDR3 protein. The sample shows approximately 110,000 distinct CDR3 sequences, 82% of them seen only once. As concerns this clonotype: Antigen: not known. An end of the junction differs from the germline gene, which may be a read error.

Co-extracted RNA and DNA came from 20-30 mg of unsorted bulk tissue. Chronic HBV infection affected patients, none of whom had received treatment. Study findings and constraints: All five tumor regions shared only about 7.5-24% of top clones. Tumor tissue displayed a significantly greater top-250-clone fraction than blood (p = 0.039).

This rearrangement joins TRBV5-1 to TRBJ1-6; 10 positions match TRBD1. The sequenced sample consisted of liver tumor tissue from sampling region 3. As to subset: tumor region T3, left-lateral pole. The TCR comes from a man in his forties or fifties with primary liver carcinoma and hepatitis B virus infection. The CDR3, as DNA: TGCGCCAGCAGCCCGGGACAGGGGAATAATTCACTCCTCCAGTTT. This translates into CASSPGQGNNSLLQF.